The source of this T cell receptor (beta chain) is a study of OX40 agonist ivuxolimab in advanced cancers. Study-level background: The drug used for patients, ivuxolimab, was an agonistic anti-OX40 (CD134) antibody. A diagnosis of hepatocellular carcinoma, melanoma, renal cell or head and neck cancer was present in dose-escalation patients. General study points: CD4+ and CD8+ blood T cells expanded clonally by week 6 at 0.1 to 3.0 mg/kg.

The germline V gene encodes CDR1 SNHLY and CDR2 FYNNEI. V lost 4 bases to trimming and J lost 7 bases, with 8 bases between them. The CDR3 runs to 13 residues. As to this clone: Its specificity is not known.

Produced via immunoSEQ multiplex PCR; TCRdb's table is partial and in-frame only. The data show around 72,000 clones, roughly 80% seen once. With autoimmune disease history or systemic immunosuppression, patients were excluded. The sequencing here drew on CD4+ or CD8+ T cells sorted from blood, taken in a trial of the OX40 agonist ivuxolimab. The chain links TRBV2 to TRBJ1-6; D remains ambiguous. This TCR came from an adult with an advanced solid tumor such as melanoma, head and neck, liver or kidney cancer. CDR3 nucleotides: TGTGCCAGCAGTGTTTCAACGAATTCACCCCTCCACTTT. This translates into CASSVSTNSPLHF.